A single sample gave rise to the 18 T cell receptor beta chains below, sequenced in a study of identical twins (dated by TCRdb to 2016 to 2018). Receptor amplification or capture employed 5' RACE. Sequencing used an Illumina HiSeq 2000. In-frame beta chains were kept once TCRdb had trimmed the public reads at Q25 with fastp and called clones with MiXCR. Identical CDR3 proteins give one entry, which carries the most common genes and DNA. This sample is represented by roughly 750,000 distinct CDR3 sequences; around 20% of them were singletons. Together, the top ten hold roughly 4% of the sample. These data also featured in a second study, about T cells expressing NK-cell markers.

The sample taken for sequencing was PBMCs. These TCRs come from a young woman in good health.

This clonotype occurred many times. The gene calls are TRBV5-1 and TRBJ2-2; weak D call: TRBD1 (5 bases). The CDR3 sequence is 16 residues long. Trimming left V 5 bases short and J 4 bases short, with 18 bases between. Germline-derived CDR1 and CDR2 are SGHRS and YFSETQ. The CDR3 loop reads CASSWRQGMGTGELFF. CDR3 sequence (DNA): TGCGCCAGCAGTTGGCGCCAGGGAATGGGCACCGGGGAGCTGTTTTTT.

This clonotype was observed a few times. This rearrangement joins TRBV19 to TRBJ2-7, with 7 bases identical to TRBD2. CDR1 is LNHDA, CDR2 SQIVND, per germline (reference sequence). V trimming: 5 bases; J trimming: 0 bases; junction bases outside the gene matches: 1. The CDR3 consists of 13 residues. The CDR3 spells CASSAGASYEQYF. The CDR3 nucleotides are TGTGCCAGTAGTGCGGGAGCCTCCTACGAGCAGTACTTC. The entire variable domain, with the rest obtained from reference TRBV19 and TRBJ2-7, is as follows: DGGITQSPKYLFRKEGQNVTLSCEQNLNHDAMYWYRQDPGQGLRLIYYSQIVNDFQKGDIAEGYSVSREKKESFPLTVTSAQKNPTAFYLCASSAGASYEQYFGPGTRLTVT.

On this clonotype itself: Germline is not matched at one junction end, which may reflect a read error. The chain employs TRBV7-3 and TRBJ2-7; the match to TRBD1 covers 10 bases. CDR3 length equals 15 residues. Germline assignment: CDR1 SGHTA and CDR2 FQGTGA. The CDR3 nucleotides are TGTGCCAGCAGCCTCCTCGGGACAGGGGATCATAAGCAGTATTTC. This encodes CASSLLGTGDHKQYF.

This clonotype was seen only a few times. This chain connects TRBV11-2 to TRBJ2-1; a weak D match, TRBD1 (5 bases). V lost 2 bases to trimming and J lost 9 bases, with 11 bases between them. The CDR3 extends over 13 amino acids. Germline V gene lookup returns CDR1 SGHAT and CDR2 FQNNGV. The CDR3 sequence: CASSLRGRGEQFF. CDR3 nucleotide sequence: TGTGCCAGCAGCTTAAGGGGCCGCGGTGAGCAGTTCTTC.

The genes are TRBV5-5 and TRBJ2-3, with D perhaps given as TRBD1 or TRBD2 (7 bases each). Trimming removed 4 bases at V and 5 bases at J, with 14 bases between. This CDR3 is built from 14 residues. Germline CDR1 and CDR2: SGHKS and YYEKEE (reference sequence). This CDR3 reads CASSLRGGGDTQYF. The CDR3 DNA is TGTGCCAGCAGCCTCAGGGGGGGCGGAGATACGCAGTATTTT.

This clonotype was seen ten or more times. The chain links TRBV20-1 to TRBJ1-2, with 8 bases aligning to TRBD1. Germline-derived CDR1 and CDR2 are DFQATT and SNEGSKA (reference sequence). V lost 0 bases and J lost 8; bases outside the gene matches: 5. This CDR3 has 13 amino acids. As DNA, the CDR3 is TGCAGTGCTAGAGATTCGACAGGGGTGGGCTACACCTTC. Residues: CSARDSTGVGYTF.

The chain links TRBV29-1 to TRBJ1-3; no clear D gene. The CDR3 extends over 14 amino acids. The V end was cut by 7 bases, the J end by 2 bases, with 15 bases between. Germline lookup yields CDR1 SQVTM and CDR2 ANQGSEA. CDR3 loop: CSASAAGAGNTIYF. CDR3 nucleotides: TGCAGCGCATCGGCGGCAGGAGCTGGAAACACCATATATTTT.

The chain recombines TRBV2 with TRBJ1-6; 7 nucleotides align to TRBD1. Looked up from germline, CDR1 is SNHLY and CDR2 is FYNNEI. The CDR3 extends over 15 amino acids. With 5 bases clipped from V and 8 bases from J, the junction kept 9 bases outside the gene matches. CDR3 sequence: CASSTGTARHSPLHF. CDR3 nucleotides: TGTGCCAGCAGTACCGGGACAGCTAGGCATTCACCCCTCCACTTT.

This clonotype was seen a handful of times. The J gene is TRBJ1-1, the V gene TRBV20-1, with 10 bases that match TRBD1. The CDR3 spans 13 residues. J lost 5 bases, V lost 2 bases, and 2 bases had no gene match. Germline CDR1 reads DFQATT; CDR2 reads SNEGSKA (reference sequence). For the CDR3, the DNA is TGCAGTGCTAGAAGGGACAGGGGTACTGAAGCTTTCTTT. This gives the protein CSARRDRGTEAFF.

The chain has TRBV5-1 and TRBJ1-3; perhaps TRBD1 as D (5 bases). This CDR3 comprises 14 residues. CDR1 is SGHRS, CDR2 YFSETQ, per germline. V was pared by 2 bases and J by 0 bases, with 6 bases between. In nucleotides, the CDR3 is TGCGCCAGCAGCTTCGACAGCTCTGGAAACACCATATATTTT. It is translated as CASSFDSSGNTIYF. Full variable domain (rest looked up from reference TRBV5-1 and TRBJ1-3): KAGVTQTPRYLIKTRGQQVTLSCSPISGHRSVSWYQQTPGQGLQFLFEYFSETQRNKGNFPGRFSGRQFSNSRSEMNVSTLELGDSALYLCASSFDSSGNTIYFGEGSWLTVV.

The chain joins TRBV29-1 to TRBJ2-2, with D perhaps matching TRBD1 or TRBD2 (5 bases each). In germline, CDR1 is SQVTM, CDR2 ANQGSEA. The CDR3 is 14 residues long. The ends were cut back, 6 bases at V and 2 bases at J, with 13 bases in the middle. CDR3 sequence: CSVGPGPNTGELFF. The CDR3 DNA follows: TGCAGCGTGGGACCGGGCCCTAACACCGGGGAGCTGTTTTTT.

J is TRBJ2-7 and V is TRBV18; 7 positions match TRBD1. V was pared by 3 bases and J by 2 bases, with 10 bases of the junction left unmatched. Germline lookup yields CDR1 KGHSH and CDR2 LQKENI. The CDR3 is 16 residues long. The chain's CDR3 is CASSPIGQGVAYEQYF. The CDR3, as DNA: TGTGCCAGCTCACCGATAGGGCAGGGGGTAGCCTACGAGCAGTACTTC. Full variable domain (outside the CDR3, taken from reference TRBV18 and TRBJ2-7): NAGVMQNPRHLVRRRGQEARLRCSPMKGHSHVYWYRQLPEEGLKFMVYLQKENIIDESGMPKERFSAEFPKEGPSILRIQQVVRGDSAAYFCASSPIGQGVAYEQYFGPGTRLTVT.

The chain has TRBV6-1 and TRBJ1-1; unclear D gene. Germline assignment: CDR1 MNHNS and CDR2 SASEGT. The CDR3 has 13 residues. Trimming stripped 8 bases from V and 4 bases from J, with 14 bases between. This chain's CDR3 is CASHREAATEAFF. The CDR3, as DNA: TGTGCCAGCCATCGGGAGGCGGCCACTGAAGCTTTCTTT.

This clonotype was counted between two and nine times. The rearrangement uses TRBV9 and TRBJ2-1, with a possible D match to TRBD2 (6 bases). There are 15 residues in the CDR3. The ends were cut back, 0 bases at V and 2 bases at J, with 9 bases in the middle. Germline loops: CDR1 SGDLS, CDR2 YYNGEE. In DNA form, the CDR3 reads TGTGCCAGCAGCGTAGTAGCGGCCCCCTACAATGAGCAGTTCTTC. Translated, it gives CASSVVAAPYNEQFF.

This clonotype was counted at least ten times. V usage is TRBV6-5 and J usage is TRBJ1-1, with TRBD1 matching over 11 bases. The germline V gene has CDR1 MNHEY and CDR2 SVGAGI. The CDR3 contains 12 residues. V shed 6 bases, J shed 11 bases, and the junction held 5 bases outside the gene matches. The CDR3 spells CASSRDRGYAFF. CDR3 DNA sequence: TGTGCCAGCAGCCGGGACAGGGGGTATGCTTTCTTT.

The gene calls are TRBV5-1 and TRBJ2-2, with TRBD1 as a possible D gene (6 bases). The CDR3 extends over 16 amino acids. Per the germline V gene, CDR1 is SGHRS and CDR2 is YFSETQ. V dropped 4 bases and J dropped 2 bases, with 15 bases sitting between them. CDR3 protein: CASSPRGGRNTGELFF. Written as DNA, the CDR3 is TGCGCCAGCAGCCCCCGAGGGGGTCGTAACACCGGGGAGCTGTTTTTT.

This clonotype was found a few times. The chain couples TRBV7-9 to TRBJ2-1; no clear D gene. This CDR3 region has 12 residues. Germline V gene data show CDR1 as SEHNR and CDR2 as FQNEAQ (reference sequence). The V gene lost 5 bases and the J gene lost 5 bases, with 7 bases spanning the gap. The CDR3 nucleotides read TGTGCCAGCAGCCAGAGTGACAATGAGCAGTTCTTC. Residues: CASSQSDNEQFF.

This clonotype was recorded at least ten times. The rearrangement uses TRBV20-1 and TRBJ1-1, with D possibly being TRBD1 (5 bases). There are 14 residues in the CDR3. Germline values: CDR1 DFQATT, CDR2 SNEGSKA (reference sequence). V was shortened by 0 bases and J by 6 bases, with 14 bases between the two germline ends. The CDR3 loop is CSARDHGGSAEAFF. CDR3 nucleotide sequence: TGCAGTGCTAGAGATCATGGGGGTTCCGCTGAAGCTTTCTTT.